This T cell receptor (beta chain) was captured in a study of cytomegalovirus exposure and HLA in healthy donors. Across the whole study: T cells numbering about 179 million yielded around 120 million unique TCR beta sequences in an earlier analysis.

V was clipped by 6 bases and J by 6 bases; unmatched bases: 7. The CDR3 has 14 residues. Germline V lookup: CDR1 MNHEY, CDR2 SMNVEV (reference sequence). Comment on this clone: Its specificity is not known.

PCR primers comprised 60 Vbeta and 13 Jbeta primers. Clones were read by immunoSEQ multiplex PCR, and TCRdb kept only the in-frame ones, dropping some. The sample carries fewer than 200,000 clones, 75% to 90% recorded once. Study observations and caveats: When a later analysis was performed, an Asian-associated ancestry cluster reportedly had fewer N-insertions than the approximately 690-donor mean.

The clonotype originates from a boy between 2 and 10 years old in good health and CMV-seronegative. Material: PBMCs. The chain combines TRBV27 with TRBJ2-1; 8 nucleotides align to TRBD2. The CDR3 is CASSIAGPRNEQFF. CDR3 in DNA: TGTGCCAGCAGCATAGCGGGGCCCCGCAATGAGCAGTTCTTC.